These 17 T cell receptor beta chains were all obtained from the same sample, sequenced in a study of T-cell reconstitution after alpha-beta-depleted transplantation in children. Unique molecular identifiers were incorporated when the TCRbeta library was constructed. Each CDR3 protein is one row after TCRdb ran MiXCR on the PCR reads. The sample includes 500,000 or so distinct CDR3 sequences, 32% seen only once; the top ten take approximately 2.3%. The sample consisted of PBMCs from the stem cell graft donor, taken from the stem cell graft. The receptors shown here come from a human donor who donated a stem cell graft to a child with aplastic anemia.

This clonotype occurred a few times. The rearrangement links TRBV5-1 to TRBJ2-3, with 7 bases matching TRBD1. Trimming took 5 bases from V and 6 from J; bases not matched to a gene: 9. This CDR3 is 14 amino acids long. The germline V gene encodes CDR1 SGHRS and CDR2 YFSETQ. CDR3 in amino acids: CASRALTGADTQYF. As DNA, the CDR3 is TGCGCCAGCAGGGCCCTTACAGGGGCTGATACGCAGTATTTT. The whole variable domain, remainder taken from reference TRBV5-1 and TRBJ2-3, is KAGVTQTPRYLIKTRGQQVTLSCSPISGHRSVSWYQQTPGQGLQFLFEYFSETQRNKGNFPGRFSGRQFSNSRSEMNVSTLELGDSALYLCASRALTGADTQYFGPGTRLTVL.

This clonotype was counted between two and nine times. This rearrangement joins TRBV19 to TRBJ1-3; the D gene is possibly TRBD1 (5 bases). CDR3 length: 14 amino acids. CDR1 and CDR2 from the germline V gene are LNHDA and SQIVND (reference sequence). Trimming removed 7 bases from V and 4 bases from J, with 14 bases in between. CDR3 nucleotide sequence: TGTGCCAGTACCAATGCAGGGTACGGAAACACCATATATTTT. It encodes CASTNAGYGNTIYF.

This clonotype was seen more than once but under ten times. V gene TRBV24-1 combines with J gene TRBJ2-3; 7 bases map to TRBD2. J lost 2 bases, V lost 10 bases, and 2 bases had no gene match. CDR1 KGHDR and CDR2 SFDVKD come from the germline V gene. The CDR3 sequence is 12 residues long. CDR3 in DNA: TGTGCCACGGCGGGAGACACAGATACGCAGTATTTT. This gives the protein CATAGDTDTQYF.

The chain has TRBV4-1 and TRBJ2-5, with 13 bases aligning to TRBD2. Per germline, CDR1 MGHRA and CDR2 YSYEKL. The CDR3 has 17 amino acids. The V segment lost 6 bases and the J segment 2 bases; nucleotides outside the gene matches: 9. The CDR3: CASSPGLAGKFQETQYF. CDR3 bases: TGCGCCAGCAGTCCGGGACTAGCGGGAAAATTTCAAGAGACCCAGTACTTC.

This clonotype was detected ten times or more. CDR3 protein: CASSKDRVHNEQFF. CDR3 coding DNA: TGTGCCAGCTCAAAGGACAGGGTACACAATGAGCAGTTCTTC. The chain links TRBV18 to TRBJ2-1; 8 bases agree with TRBD1. V was pared by 5 bases and J by 5 bases, with 5 bases of the junction left unmatched. The CDR3 is 14 amino acids. Germline values: CDR1 KGHSH, CDR2 LQKENI.

CDR3 DNA sequence: TGCGCCAGCAGCGATGGGGTAGGGGAGACCCAGTACTTC. Its protein product is CASSDGVGETQYF. The chain joins TRBV5-1 to TRBJ2-5; D uncertain. V was shortened by 4 bases and J by 5 bases, with 12 bases between the two germline ends. The CDR3 length is 13 residues. CDR1 and CDR2 from the germline V gene are SGHRS and YFSETQ.

The chain is built from TRBV2 and TRBJ1-5, with a possible D match to TRBD1 (5 bases). V lost 5 bases and J lost 1, with 18 bases in between. The V gene's germline CDR1 is SNHLY and CDR2 FYNNEI. The CDR3 has 17 amino acids. The CDR3 DNA sequence: TGTGCCAGCAGTCTTCTGGGGACTGGAGGGAGCAATCAGCCCCAGCATTTT. It codes for CASSLLGTGGSNQPQHF.

This chain links TRBV21-1 with TRBJ2-7; the D call TRBD1 from the table was never checked on the DNA. TRBV21-1 is shown as a pseudogene. The CDR3 is 15 amino acids. In DNA, the CDR3 is TGTGCCAGCAGCAAAGTGGGGGTCTGCCCCTACGAGCAGTACGTC. It translates to CASSKVGVCPYEQYV.

The V and J genes are TRBV5-1 and TRBJ1-1; D is ambiguous. This CDR3 comprises 14 residues. V was clipped by 4 bases and J by 4 bases, with 14 bases between them. Germline V gene data show CDR1 as SGHRS and CDR2 as YFSETQ. The CDR3 DNA reads as TGCGCCAGCAGCCAAGCCCCGGCGAGCACTGAAGCTTTCTTT. Its protein product is CASSQAPASTEAFF.

This rearrangement joins TRBV5-5 to TRBJ2-2, with D maybe TRBD2 (6 bases). This CDR3 is 15 amino acids long. Germline V gene lookup returns CDR1 SGHKS and CDR2 YYEKEE (reference sequence). V was shortened by 3 bases and J by 3 bases, with 12 bases between the two germline ends. The CDR3 sequence is CASSSGAPYTGELFF. In nucleotides, the CDR3 is TGTGCCAGCAGCTCGGGAGCCCCGTACACCGGGGAGCTGTTTTTT.

V gene TRBV4-3 combines with J gene TRBJ1-3; D is unclear. V was clipped by 1 base and J by 0 bases, with 16 bases between them. Germline lookup yields CDR1 LGHNA and CDR2 YSLEER. The CDR3 spans 18 residues. CDR3: CASSQAFAGPSSGNTIYF. CDR3 sequence (DNA): TGCGCCAGCAGCCAAGCTTTTGCCGGACCGAGCTCTGGAAACACCATATATTTT.

CDR3 protein: CASSLAQTNYGYTF. The CDR3 region has the DNA TGCGCCAGCAGCTTGGCACAGACTAACTATGGCTACACCTTC. This chain links TRBV5-1 with TRBJ1-2, with no clear D. Germline CDR1 reads SGHRS; CDR2 reads YFSETQ. V shed 0 bases and J shed 0 bases, with 6 bases lying between them. CDR3 length: 14 residues.

The chain is built from TRBV3-1 and TRBJ1-2; 7 bases align to TRBD1. Trimming cost V 0 bases and J 5 bases; bases outside gene matches: 6. CDR3 length: 15 residues. Germline V gene data show CDR1 as LGHDT and CDR2 as YNNKEL (reference sequence). The CDR3 coding sequence is TGTGCCAGCAGCCAAGAGCCCGGCAGGGGGTATGGCTACACCTTC. The encoded protein is CASSQEPGRGYGYTF. The whole variable domain, filled in from reference TRBV3-1 and TRBJ1-2, reads DTAVSQTPKYLVTQMGNDKSIKCEQNLGHDTMYWYKQDSKKFLKIMFSYNNKELIINETVPNRFSPKSPDKAHLNLHINSLELGDSAVYFCASSQEPGRGYGYTFGSGTRLTVV.

The V call is TRBV12-3 or TRBV12-4, the J call TRBJ2-1, with D tentatively TRBD2 (6 bases). This CDR3 has 12 amino acids. Trimming left V 5 bases short and J 9 bases short, with 11 bases between. In nucleotides, the CDR3 is TGTGCCAGCAGTCGGGGGAGTGGTGAGCAGTTCTTC. Translated, it gives CASSRGSGEQFF.

The rearrangement joins TRBV7-2 to TRBJ1-6; the D gene is possibly TRBD1 (5 bases). Per the germline V gene, CDR1 is SGHTA and CDR2 is FQGNSA. The CDR3 consists of 16 residues. V lost 0 bases and J lost 4, with 10 bases in between. CDR3 DNA sequence: TGTGCCAGCAGCTTAGCCGACAGTTATTATAATTCACCCCTCCACTTT. Translated: CASSLADSYYNSPLHF.

The chain employs TRBV5-1 and TRBJ1-1; 9 bases fit TRBD1. This CDR3 contains 15 residues. J was trimmed by 4 bases and V by 1 base; bases with no gene match: 5. Germline values: CDR1 SGHRS, CDR2 YFSETQ. CDR3 coding DNA: TGCGCCAGCAGCTTGCAACAGGGGGCGGGCACTGAAGCTTTCTTT. Protein: CASSLQQGAGTEAFF. The whole variable domain, remainder taken from reference TRBV5-1 and TRBJ1-1, is KAGVTQTPRYLIKTRGQQVTLSCSPISGHRSVSWYQQTPGQGLQFLFEYFSETQRNKGNFPGRFSGRQFSNSRSEMNVSTLELGDSALYLCASSLQQGAGTEAFFGQGTRLTVV.

The gene calls are TRBV10-3 and TRBJ1-2, with D uncertain. V dropped 8 bases and J dropped 0 bases, with 10 bases sitting between them. The germline gives CDR1 ENHRY, CDR2 SYGVKD. The length of the CDR3 is 13 residues. CDR3 DNA: TGTGCCATCTCCGAGGAGGCTAACTATGGCTACACCTTC. It codes for CAISEEANYGYTF.